Shown below are 18 T cell receptor beta chains from a single sample sequenced in a study of cytomegalovirus exposure and HLA in healthy donors. PCR employed 60 Vbeta and 13 Jbeta primers. Assay: immunoSEQ multiplex PCR; the TCRdb copy retains only in-frame clones and omits some. The sample lists 140,000 to 150,000 clones; 61% were seen once. The sequenced sample was PBMCs. The receptors were gathered from a male donor in good health and CMV-seronegative.

The rearrangement joins TRBV7-9 to TRBJ2-7; 9 nucleotides line up with TRBD1. After removal of 4 bases from V and 10 bases from J, the junction contained 2 bases not matched to a gene. The CDR3 has 11 amino acids. Germline lookup yields CDR1 SEHNR and CDR2 FQNEAQ (reference sequence). The DNA for the CDR3 is TGTGCCAGCAGCTCCACAGGGGGCCAGTACTTC. This encodes CASSSTGGQYF.

The genes are TRBV4-1 and TRBJ1-1; D is perhaps TRBD1 (6 bases). CDR3 length: 18 residues. CDR1 and CDR2 (germline): MGHRA, YSYEKL. Trimming removed 8 bases at V and 1 base at J, with 26 bases between. The CDR3 loop reads CASRDKQIQGLRNTEAFF. The CDR3 DNA is TGCGCCAGCCGGGACAAACAAATACAGGGCCTAAGGAACACTGAAGCTTTCTTT.

This chain joins TRBV7-6 and TRBJ2-1; D is ambiguous. The CDR3 runs to 15 residues. The germline V gene encodes CDR1 SGHVS and CDR2 FNYEAQ. Trimming shortened V by 5 bases and J by 0 bases, and 11 bases separated the two germline ends. The CDR3 sequence: CASSPFGGSYNEQFF. Here the CDR3 DNA reads TGTGCCAGCAGCCCATTCGGTGGCTCCTACAATGAGCAGTTCTTC.

This clone was seen only once. The chain uses TRBV29-1 and TRBJ2-5; possible D gene TRBD2, 7 bases. TRBJ2-7 matches the DNA end more closely, so the J call is doubtful. The CDR3 is made up of 16 amino acids. Germline V gives CDR1 SQVTM, CDR2 ANQGSEA. CDR3: CSVVARGRGLSYEQYF. The CDR3 nucleotides are TGCAGCGTTGTGGCTCGGGGGCGGGGGCTCTCCTACGAGCAGTACTTC.

This clone has more than one count but fewer than ten. V gene TRBV5-1 combines with J gene TRBJ2-5, with 13 bases lining up with TRBD2. V gave up 4 bases and J gave up 2 bases; unmatched junction bases: 11. The CDR3 is 18 amino acids. Per the germline V gene, CDR1 is SGHRS and CDR2 is YFSETQ. CDR3 bases: TGCGCCAGCAGCCCTACCTGGACTAGCGGGGGCCGACAAGAGACCCAGTACTTC. Translating it yields CASSPTWTSGGRQETQYF.

The chain employs TRBV6-5 and TRBJ2-1; 12 nucleotides match TRBD2. Germline V lookup: CDR1 MNHEY, CDR2 SVGAGI. The CDR3 runs to 15 residues. J gave up 7 bases and V 6 bases, and 7 bases lay outside the gene matches. CDR3 protein: CASRYLAGGRNEQFF. CDR3 DNA sequence: TGTGCCAGCAGATATCTAGCGGGGGGGCGGAATGAGCAGTTCTTC.

The V gene is TRBV27, the J gene TRBJ1-5, with 7 bases fitting TRBD1. J was trimmed by 3 bases and V by 6 bases; bases with no gene match: 5. Germline V gene data show CDR1 as MNHEY and CDR2 as SMNVEV (reference sequence). The CDR3 length is 14 residues. The DNA for the CDR3 is TGTGCCAGCAGGGAGGGACAGTTCAATCAGCCCCAGCATTTT. Protein: CASREGQFNQPQHF.

This clone was recorded only once. The chain combines TRBV29-1 with TRBJ1-1; unclear D gene. Trimming took off 3 bases at V and 1 base at J, with 6 bases between the two ends. Germline CDR1 and CDR2: SQVTM and ANQGSEA. The CDR3 length is 12 residues. The CDR3 reads CSVDGKNTEAFF. DNA of the CDR3: TGCAGCGTTGATGGCAAGAACACTGAAGCTTTCTTT. Based on the CDR3 plus reference TRBV29-1 and TRBJ1-1, the full variable domain is SAVISQKPSRDICQRGTSLTIQCQVDSQVTMMFWYRQQPGQSLTLIATANQGSEATYESGFVIDKFPISRPNLTFSTLTVSNMSPEDSSIYLCSVDGKNTEAFFGQGTRLTVV.

This clone was detected once. The chain links TRBV7-9 to TRBJ2-5; tentative D call: TRBD1 (6 bases). The CDR3 is 13 residues long. The V end lost 5 bases, the J end lost 6 bases, and 13 bases lay between the germline ends. In germline, CDR1 is SEHNR, CDR2 FQNEAQ (reference sequence). The CDR3 loop reads CASSKDRRQTQYF. CDR3 coding DNA: TGTGCCAGCAGCAAAGACAGGCGTCAGACCCAGTACTTC.

The V gene is TRBV27, the J gene TRBJ1-2; D may be TRBD1 (6 bases). CDR1 MNHEY and CDR2 SMNVEV come from the germline V gene (reference sequence). The CDR3 covers 14 residues. V was trimmed by 2 bases and J by 6 bases, leaving 13 bases between them. Here the CDR3 DNA reads TGTGCCAGCAGTTTAACAGGGAAGTGGGATGGCTACACCTTC. Residues: CASSLTGKWDGYTF.

The chain has TRBV5-6 and TRBJ1-4, with 8 bases matching TRBD1. Germline trimming cut 4 bases from V and 7 bases from J; bases unmatched to any gene: 6. The CDR3 extends over 14 amino acids. Germline V lookup: CDR1 SGHDT, CDR2 YYEEEE. The CDR3 here is CASSARGPAEKLFF. CDR3 nucleotide sequence: TGTGCCAGCAGCGCCAGGGGGCCGGCTGAAAAACTGTTTTTT.

The chain links TRBV7-3 to TRBJ2-5, with D possibly being TRBD2 (7 bases). Germline assignment: CDR1 SGHTA and CDR2 FQGTGA. The CDR3 extends over 13 amino acids. Between the trimmed V and J ends, which lost 5 bases and 3 bases, there was a span of 10 bases. Written as DNA, the CDR3 is TGTGCCAGCAGCCGGGGGGCCGAAGAGACCCAGTACTTC. Translated, it gives CASSRGAEETQYF.

The rearrangement uses TRBV23-1 and TRBJ1-2, with 7 bases lining up with TRBD1. TRBV23-1 is filed as an ORF, its function uncertain. CDR3 length equals 16 residues. Germline trimming cut 8 bases from V and 8 bases from J; bases unmatched to any gene: 20. The CDR3 DNA sequence: TGCGCCAGCTCTAAGACTAGGGACAGCTCGCGGAGGGGCTACACCTTC. Its translation is CASSKTRDSSRRGYTF.

This chain links TRBV5-1 with TRBJ1-4, with 8 bases that match TRBD1. J lost 4 bases, V lost 3 bases, and 8 bases had no gene match. This CDR3 is 16 amino acids long. Germline CDR1 is SGHRS and CDR2 is YFSETQ. The CDR3 nucleotides are TGCGCCAGCAGCTGGGACAGGAGGTCGGATAATGAAAAACTGTTTTTT. Translated, it gives CASSWDRRSDNEKLFF.

The V and J genes are TRBV15 and TRBJ2-7, with 8 bases aligning to TRBD2. Per germline, CDR1 LNHNV and CDR2 YYDKDF (reference sequence). Germline trimming cut 1 base from V and 5 bases from J; bases unmatched to any gene: 7. The CDR3 is 15 residues long. The CDR3 region has the DNA TGTGCCACCAGCAGAGGGTTTAGCGGGGTGCACGAGCAGTACTTC. Its translation: CATSRGFSGVHEQYF.

The rearrangement links TRBV7-9 to TRBJ2-2; a possible D gene is TRBD1 (6 bases). The CDR3 is 14 residues long. V dropped 7 bases and J dropped 1 base, with 10 bases sitting between them. Germline V CDR1 and CDR2: SEHNR, FQNEAQ (reference sequence). The CDR3 is CASKNRENTGELFF. The CDR3 DNA is TGTGCCAGCAAGAACAGGGAGAACACCGGGGAGCTGTTTTTT.

This clone has a handful of counts. V is TRBV9 and J is TRBJ2-7; 8 positions agree with TRBD1. The CDR3 contains 15 residues. V lost 0 bases to trimming and J lost 2 bases; unmatched junction nucleotides: 4. The germline CDR1 and CDR2 sequences are SGDLS and YYNGEE. CDR3 sequence reads: CASSVGTGSAYEQYF. The DNA for the CDR3 is TGTGCCAGCAGCGTAGGGACAGGGTCGGCCTACGAGCAGTACTTC.

The chain has TRBV6-1 and TRBJ2-7; a possible D gene is TRBD2 (5 bases). Trimming shortened V by 0 bases and J by 0 bases, and 6 bases separated the two germline ends. Germline loops: CDR1 MNHNS, CDR2 SASEGT. This CDR3 contains 14 residues. CDR3 residues: CASSEAEGSYEQYF. The CDR3, as DNA: TGTGCCAGCAGTGAAGCCGAGGGCTCCTACGAGCAGTACTTC.